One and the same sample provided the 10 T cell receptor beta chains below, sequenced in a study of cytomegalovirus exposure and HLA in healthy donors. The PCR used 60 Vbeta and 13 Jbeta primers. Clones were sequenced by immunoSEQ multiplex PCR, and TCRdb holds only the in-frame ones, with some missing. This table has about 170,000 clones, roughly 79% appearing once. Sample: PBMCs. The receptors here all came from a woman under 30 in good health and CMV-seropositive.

CDR3 in DNA: TGCGCCAGCAGCCAAGATACGGGGTCACCCCTCCACTTT. Residues: CASSQDTGSPLHF. The chain couples TRBV4-1 to TRBJ1-6; no clear D gene. Germline CDR1 and CDR2: MGHRA and YSYEKL. The CDR3 sequence is 13 residues long. The V and J ends lost 0 bases and 10 bases respectively, with 7 bases between them.

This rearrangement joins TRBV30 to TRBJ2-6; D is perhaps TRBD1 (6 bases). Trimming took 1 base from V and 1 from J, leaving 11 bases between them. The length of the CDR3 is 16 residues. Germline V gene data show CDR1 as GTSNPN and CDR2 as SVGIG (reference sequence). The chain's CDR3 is CAWSELRGSGANVLTF. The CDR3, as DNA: TGTGCCTGGAGTGAACTGAGGGGGTCTGGGGCCAACGTCCTGACTTTC.

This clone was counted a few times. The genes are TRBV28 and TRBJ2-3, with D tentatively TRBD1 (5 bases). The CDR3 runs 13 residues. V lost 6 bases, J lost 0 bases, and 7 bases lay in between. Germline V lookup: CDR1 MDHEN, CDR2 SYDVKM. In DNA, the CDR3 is TGTGCCAGCAGGGACACTAGCACAGATACGCAGTATTTT. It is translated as CASRDTSTDTQYF.

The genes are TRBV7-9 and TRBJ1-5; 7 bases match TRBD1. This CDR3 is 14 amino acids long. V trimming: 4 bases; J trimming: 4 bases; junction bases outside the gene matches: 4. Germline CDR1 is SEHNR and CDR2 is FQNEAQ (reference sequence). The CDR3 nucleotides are TGTGCCAGCAGCTCGGGACAGATAAATCAGCCCCAGCATTTT. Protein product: CASSSGQINQPQHF.

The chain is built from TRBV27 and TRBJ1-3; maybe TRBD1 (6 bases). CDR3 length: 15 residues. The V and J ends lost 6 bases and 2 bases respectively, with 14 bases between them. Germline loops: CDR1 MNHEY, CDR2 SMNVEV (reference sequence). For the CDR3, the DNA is TGTGCCAGCAGCCCTAGCAGGGGTGCTGGAAACACCATATATTTT. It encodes CASSPSRGAGNTIYF.

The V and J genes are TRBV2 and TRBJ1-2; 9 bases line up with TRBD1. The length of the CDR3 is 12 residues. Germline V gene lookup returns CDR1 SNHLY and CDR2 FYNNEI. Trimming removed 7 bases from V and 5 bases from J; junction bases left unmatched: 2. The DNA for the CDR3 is TGTGCCAGCACGGGACAGGGTTATGGCTACACCTTC. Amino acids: CASTGQGYGYTF.

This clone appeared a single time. In DNA, the CDR3 is TGTGCCAGCAGTGAAATGGGCTTTAATGCAGATACGCAGTATTTT. Amino acids: CASSEMGFNADTQYF. The chain couples TRBV2 to TRBJ2-3; D is ambiguous. Trimming cost V 2 bases and J 4 bases, with 13 bases left between them. There are 15 residues in the CDR3. CDR1 and CDR2 from the germline V gene are SNHLY and FYNNEI. The entire variable domain, with the rest obtained from reference TRBV2 and TRBJ2-3, is as follows: EPEVTQTPSHQVTQMGQEVILRCVPISNHLYFYWYRQILGQKVEFLVSFYNNEISEKSEIFDDQFSVERPDGSNFTLKIRSTKLEDSAMYFCASSEMGFNADTQYFGPGTRLTVL.

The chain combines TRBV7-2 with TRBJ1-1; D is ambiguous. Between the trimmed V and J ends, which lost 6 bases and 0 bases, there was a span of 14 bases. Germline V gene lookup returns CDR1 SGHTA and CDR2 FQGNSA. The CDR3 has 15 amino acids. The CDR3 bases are TGTGCCAGCAGTAGGGTACGCGGGATGAACACTGAAGCTTTCTTT. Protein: CASSRVRGMNTEAFF.

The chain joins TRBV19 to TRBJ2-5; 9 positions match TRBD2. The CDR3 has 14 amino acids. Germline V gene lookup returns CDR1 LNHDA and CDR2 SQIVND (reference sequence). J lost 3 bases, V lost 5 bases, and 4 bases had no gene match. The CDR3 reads CASSPRTSEETQYF. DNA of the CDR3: TGTGCCAGTAGTCCGAGGACTAGCGAAGAGACCCAGTACTTC.

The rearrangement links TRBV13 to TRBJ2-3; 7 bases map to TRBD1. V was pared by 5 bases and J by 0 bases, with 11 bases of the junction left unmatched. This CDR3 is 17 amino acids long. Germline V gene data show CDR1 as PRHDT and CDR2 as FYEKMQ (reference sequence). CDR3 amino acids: CASSARDSLTSTDTQYF. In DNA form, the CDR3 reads TGTGCCAGCAGCGCCCGGGACAGCCTAACCAGCACAGATACGCAGTATTTT.